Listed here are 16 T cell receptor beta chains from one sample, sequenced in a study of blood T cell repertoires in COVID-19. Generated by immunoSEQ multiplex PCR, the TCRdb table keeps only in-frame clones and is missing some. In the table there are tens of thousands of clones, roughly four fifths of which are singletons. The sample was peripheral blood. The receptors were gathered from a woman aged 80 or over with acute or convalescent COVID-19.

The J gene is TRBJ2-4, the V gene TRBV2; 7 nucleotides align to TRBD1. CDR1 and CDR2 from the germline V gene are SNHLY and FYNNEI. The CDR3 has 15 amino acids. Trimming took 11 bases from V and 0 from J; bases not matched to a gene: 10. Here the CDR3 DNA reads TGTGCCTGCAAACAGGGGTTTGAAGCCAAAAACATTCAGTACTTC. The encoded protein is CACKQGFEAKNIQYF.

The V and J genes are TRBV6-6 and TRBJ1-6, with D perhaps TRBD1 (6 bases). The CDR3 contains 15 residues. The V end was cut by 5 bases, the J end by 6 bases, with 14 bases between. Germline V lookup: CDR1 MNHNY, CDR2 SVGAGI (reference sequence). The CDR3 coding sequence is TGTGCCAGCAGTCCCAGGGGCGCGGTTAATTCACCCCTCCACTTT. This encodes CASSPRGAVNSPLHF.

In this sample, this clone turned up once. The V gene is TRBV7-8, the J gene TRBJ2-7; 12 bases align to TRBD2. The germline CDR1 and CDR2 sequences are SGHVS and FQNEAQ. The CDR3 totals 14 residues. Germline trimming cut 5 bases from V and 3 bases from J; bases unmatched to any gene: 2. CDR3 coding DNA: TGTGCCAGCAGCCCACTAGCGGGAGGCTACGAGCAGTACTTC. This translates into CASSPLAGGYEQYF.

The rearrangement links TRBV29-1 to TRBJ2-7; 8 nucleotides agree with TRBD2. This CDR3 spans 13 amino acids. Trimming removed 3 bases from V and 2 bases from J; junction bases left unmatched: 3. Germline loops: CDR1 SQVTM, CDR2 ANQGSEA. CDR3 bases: TGCAGCGTTGAGACTAGCGAAACCTACGAGCAGTACTTC. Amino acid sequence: CSVETSETYEQYF.

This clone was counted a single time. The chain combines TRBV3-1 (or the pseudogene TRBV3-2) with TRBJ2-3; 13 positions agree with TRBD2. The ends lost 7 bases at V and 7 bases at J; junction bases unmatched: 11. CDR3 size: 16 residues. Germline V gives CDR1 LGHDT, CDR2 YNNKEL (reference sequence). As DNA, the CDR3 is TGTGCCAGCACTCAGACCGGGGGACTAGCGGGATATACGCAGTATTTT. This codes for CASTQTGGLAGYTQYF.

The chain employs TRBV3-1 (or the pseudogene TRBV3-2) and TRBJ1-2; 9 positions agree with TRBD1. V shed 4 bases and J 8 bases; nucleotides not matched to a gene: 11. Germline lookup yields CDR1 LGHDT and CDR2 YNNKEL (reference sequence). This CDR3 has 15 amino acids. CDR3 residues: CASSPFAGQGRGYTF. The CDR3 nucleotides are TGTGCCAGCAGCCCGTTTGCGGGACAGGGCAGGGGCTACACCTTC.

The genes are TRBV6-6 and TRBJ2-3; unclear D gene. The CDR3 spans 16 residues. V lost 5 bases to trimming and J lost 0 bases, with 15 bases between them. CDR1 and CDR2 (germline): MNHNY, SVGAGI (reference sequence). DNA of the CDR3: TGTGCCAGCAGTCGACAACTACGCACTAGCACAGATACGCAGTATTTT. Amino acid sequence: CASSRQLRTSTDTQYF.

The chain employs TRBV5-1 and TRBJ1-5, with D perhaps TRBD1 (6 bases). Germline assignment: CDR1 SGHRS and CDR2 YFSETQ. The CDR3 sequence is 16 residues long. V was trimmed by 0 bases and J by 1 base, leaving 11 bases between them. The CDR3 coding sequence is TGCGCCAGCAGCTTGGGGGCAAGGGGGAGCAATCAGCCCCAGCATTTT. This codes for CASSLGARGSNQPQHF.

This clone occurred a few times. The CDR3 region is CATSRNMDRNQPQHF. The CDR3, as DNA: TGTGCCACCAGCAGAAATATGGACAGAAATCAGCCCCAGCATTTT. The chain joins TRBV15 to TRBJ1-5; tentative D call: TRBD1 (6 bases). V lost 2 bases and J 4 bases, leaving 12 bases between the germline ends. From germline, CDR1 is LNHNV and CDR2 YYDKDF (reference sequence). CDR3 length: 15 residues.

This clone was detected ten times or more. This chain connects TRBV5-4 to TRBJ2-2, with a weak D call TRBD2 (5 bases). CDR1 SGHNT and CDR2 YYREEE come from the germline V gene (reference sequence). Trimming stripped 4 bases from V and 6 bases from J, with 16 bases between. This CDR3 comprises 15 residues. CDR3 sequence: CASSEGLLDSGELFF. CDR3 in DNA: TGTGCCAGCAGCGAGGGCCTGTTGGATTCCGGGGAGCTGTTTTTT.

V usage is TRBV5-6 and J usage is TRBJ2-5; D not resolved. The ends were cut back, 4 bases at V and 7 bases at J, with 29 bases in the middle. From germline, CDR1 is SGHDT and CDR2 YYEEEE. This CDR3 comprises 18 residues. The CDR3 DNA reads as TGTGCCAGCAGCAGCCCAACCCAGTGGGTGGGCCAAGTGGGGACCCAGTACTTC. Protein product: CASSSPTQWVGQVGTQYF. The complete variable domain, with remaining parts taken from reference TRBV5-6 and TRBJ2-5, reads DAGVTQSPTHLIKTRGQQVTLRCSPKSGHDTVSWYQQALGQGPQFIFQYYEEEERQRGNFPDRFSGHQFPNYSSELNVNALLLGDSALYLCASSSPTQWVGQVGTQYFGPGTRLLVL.

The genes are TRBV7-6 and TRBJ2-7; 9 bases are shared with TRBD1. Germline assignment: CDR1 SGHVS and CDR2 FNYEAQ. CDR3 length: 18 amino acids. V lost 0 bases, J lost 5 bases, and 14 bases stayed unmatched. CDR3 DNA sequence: TGTGCCAGCAGCTTAGCGCTGGGAATTGGACAGGGGTTTAACGAGCAGTACTTC. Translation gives CASSLALGIGQGFNEQYF.

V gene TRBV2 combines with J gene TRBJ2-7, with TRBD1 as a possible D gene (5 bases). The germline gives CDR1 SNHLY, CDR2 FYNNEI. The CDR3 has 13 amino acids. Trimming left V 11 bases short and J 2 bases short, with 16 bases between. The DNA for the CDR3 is TGTGCCGTGATGACAGCGACAGCCTACGAGCAGTACTTC. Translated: CAVMTATAYEQYF. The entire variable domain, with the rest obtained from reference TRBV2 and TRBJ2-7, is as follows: EPEVTQTPSHQVTQMGQEVILRCVPISNHLYFYWYRQILGQKVEFLVSFYNNEISEKSEIFDDQFSVERPDGSNFTLKIRSTKLEDSAMYFCAVMTATAYEQYFGPGTRLTVT.

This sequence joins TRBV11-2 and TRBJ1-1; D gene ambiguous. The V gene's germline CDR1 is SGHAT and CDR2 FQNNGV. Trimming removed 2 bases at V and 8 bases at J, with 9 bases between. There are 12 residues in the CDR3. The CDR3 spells CASSLITGEAFF. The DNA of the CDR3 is TGTGCCAGCAGCTTAATTACGGGAGAAGCTTTCTTT.

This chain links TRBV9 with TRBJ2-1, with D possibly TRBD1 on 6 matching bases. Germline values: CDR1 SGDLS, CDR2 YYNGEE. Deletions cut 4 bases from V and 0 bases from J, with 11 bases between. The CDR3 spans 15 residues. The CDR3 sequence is CASSPQGSSYNEQFF. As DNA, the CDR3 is TGTGCCAGCAGCCCGCAGGGGAGCTCCTACAATGAGCAGTTCTTC.

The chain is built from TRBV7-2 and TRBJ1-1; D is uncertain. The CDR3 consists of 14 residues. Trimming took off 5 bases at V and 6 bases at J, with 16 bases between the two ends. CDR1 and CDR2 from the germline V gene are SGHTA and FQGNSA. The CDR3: CASSPRASGAEAFF. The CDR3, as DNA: TGTGCCAGCAGCCCACGTGCGAGCGGCGCTGAAGCTTTCTTT.